This passage covers 5 T cell receptor beta chains from one sample sequenced in a study of blood T cell repertoires in COVID-19. The method was immunoSEQ multiplex PCR; TCRdb's version includes in-frame clones alone and lacks a portion of them. Found here are approximately 210,000 clones, approximately 90% of them singletons; the top ten hold approximately 2%. Specimen: peripheral blood. Source of these receptors: a man between 25 and 39 years old who had recovered from COVID-19.

This chain links TRBV18 with TRBJ2-5; no firm D call. Trimming removed 3 bases at V and 5 bases at J, with 7 bases between. Germline loops: CDR1 KGHSH, CDR2 LQKENI. CDR3 length: 12 amino acids. The CDR3 nucleotides are TGTGCCAGCTCACCGCCCTACGAGACCCAGTACTTC. It specifies CASSPPYETQYF.

This chain joins TRBV19 and TRBJ2-7; D is possibly TRBD1 (5 bases). Trimming cost V 5 bases and J 2 bases, with 13 bases left between them. The germline V gene has CDR1 LNHDA and CDR2 SQIVND (reference sequence). The CDR3 totals 14 residues. The CDR3 region is CASSPAAGTYEQYF. CDR3 nucleotide sequence: TGTGCCAGTAGTCCCGCAGCAGGGACCTACGAGCAGTACTTC.

The gene calls are TRBV10-3 and TRBJ2-7; D is uncertain. The length of the CDR3 is 11 residues. V was shortened by 11 bases and J by 4 bases, with 12 bases between the two germline ends. Germline CDR1 is ENHRY and CDR2 is SYGVKD. The CDR3 bases are TGTGCCCCGAGAAGCGTTTACGAGCAGTACTTC. It is translated as CAPRSVYEQYF.

The chain is built from TRBV5-1 and TRBJ1-4; tentative D call: TRBD1 (5 bases). Trimming removed 1 base from V and 2 bases from J, with 9 bases in between. Germline CDR1 reads SGHRS; CDR2 reads YFSETQ. CDR3 size: 15 residues. Here the CDR3 DNA reads TGCGCCAGCAGCTTGACCGGGGGGACTAATGAAAAACTGTTTTTT. This sequence encodes CASSLTGGTNEKLFF.

This clone has only one observation. The V and J genes are TRBV18 and TRBJ1-1, with 7 bases aligning to TRBD1. Germline-derived CDR1 and CDR2 are KGHSH and LQKENI. Germline trimming cut 0 bases from V and 0 bases from J; bases unmatched to any gene: 7. The CDR3 loop spans 17 amino acids. DNA of the CDR3: TGTGCCAGCTCACCACCGGCTAGGGGGCGTATGAACACTGAAGCTTTCTTT. Its protein is CASSPPARGRMNTEAFF. The full variable domain, completed using reference TRBV18 and TRBJ1-1, is NAGVMQNPRHLVRRRGQEARLRCSPMKGHSHVYWYRQLPEEGLKFMVYLQKENIIDESGMPKERFSAEFPKEGPSILRIQQVVRGDSAAYFCASSPPARGRMNTEAFFGQGTRLTVV.